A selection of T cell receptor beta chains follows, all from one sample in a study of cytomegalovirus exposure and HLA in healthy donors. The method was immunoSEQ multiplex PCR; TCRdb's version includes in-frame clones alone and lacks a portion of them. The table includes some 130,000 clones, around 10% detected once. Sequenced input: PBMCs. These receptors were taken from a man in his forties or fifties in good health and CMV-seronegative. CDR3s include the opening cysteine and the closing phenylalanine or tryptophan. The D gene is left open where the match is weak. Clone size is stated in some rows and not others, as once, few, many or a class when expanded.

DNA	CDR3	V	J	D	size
TGCGCCAGCAGCGGTGGGGGCGGCGGGAGCTCCAATGAGCAGTTCTTC	CASSGGGGGSSNEQFF	TRBV5-1	TRBJ2-1	.	.
TGTGCCACCAGCAACCTCCGACAGGGAGGCAATCAGCCCCAGCATTTT	CATSNLRQGGNQPQHF	TRBV15	TRBJ1-5	TRBD1	few
TGTGCCAGCAGCTTGGCCGGCGGTCGCCAAGAGACCCAGTACTTC	CASSLAGGRQETQYF	TRBV5-4	TRBJ2-5	.	few
TGTGCCAGCAGCGTAGTCTCTGCGGGGGCTTATGGCTACACCTTC	CASSVVSAGAYGYTF	TRBV9	TRBJ1-2	.	few
TGTGCCAGCAGTCAGAAGGAGACCCAGTACTTC	CASSQKETQYF	TRBV2	TRBJ2-5	.	.
TGCAGCGTTGTAGGGACTAGCGGGGGAGAGACCCAGTACTTC	CSVVGTSGGETQYF	TRBV29-1	TRBJ2-5	TRBD2	few
TGCAGCGTTGTGAGGGGGACAGGGGCCTACGAGCAGTACTTC	CSVVRGTGAYEQYF	TRBV29-1	TRBJ2-7	TRBD1	few
TGTGCCAGTAGTATTAGGGCATCCGGGGATCAGCCCCAGCATTTT	CASSIRASGDQPQHF	TRBV19	TRBJ1-5	.	.
TGTGCCAGCAGCCCAGCCGCCCGGGGGGTTAATGAAAAACTGTTTTTT	CASSPAARGVNEKLFF	TRBV5-4	TRBJ1-4	.	.
TGCAGCGTCGGATACTCCCAGGGATATGGCTACACCTTC	CSVGYSQGYGYTF	TRBV29-1	TRBJ1-2	.	few
TGTGCCAGCAGCGTAGGACAGGCTAACACTGAAGCTTTCTTT	CASSVGQANTEAFF	TRBV9	TRBJ1-1	.	few
TGTGCCAGCAGCCAAGCCGAAGGTGGACAGGGTAATTGGGCTTTCTTT	CASSQAEGGQGNWAFF	TRBV4-2	TRBJ1-1	TRBD1	.
TGCGCCAGCAGCTTGGAGGGACAGTCCTATGGCTACACCTTC	CASSLEGQSYGYTF	TRBV5-1	TRBJ1-2	TRBD1	many
TGTGCCAGCTCACCCGGGGACAGCTACGAGCAGTACTTC	CASSPGDSYEQYF	TRBV18	TRBJ2-7	TRBD1	few
TGCGCCAGCAAAGGGGGCAATCAGCCCCAGCATTTT	CASKGGNQPQHF	TRBV10-2	TRBJ1-5	.	few
TGTGCCAGTATAGGGACAGACAGGGGGAACTATGGCTACACCTTC	CASIGTDRGNYGYTF	TRBV19	TRBJ1-2	TRBD1	.
TGTGCCAGCAGTGAAAGGGAAAGGGGCGGCAATCAGCCCCAGCATTTT	CASSERERGGNQPQHF	TRBV6-1	TRBJ1-5	.	few
TGTGCCAGCAGCTTCGCGGGACAGCACTCTGGAAACACCATATATTTT	CASSFAGQHSGNTIYF	TRBV7-9	TRBJ1-3	TRBD1	few
TGCGCCAGCAGCTTACAGCCAACCAACTATGGCTACACCTTC	CASSLQPTNYGYTF	TRBV5-1	TRBJ1-2	.	few
TGTGCCAGCAGCTTCGGGACTCTAGAGACCCAGTACTTC	CASSFGTLETQYF	TRBV11-2	TRBJ2-5	.	few
TGTGCCAGCAGGAGTAGAGCGGGAGAAGGAGATACGCAGTATTTT	CASRSRAGEGDTQYF	TRBV2	TRBJ2-3	TRBD2	few
TGTGCCAGCAGTTACTCGTCGAGCTCTGGAAACACCATATATTTT	CASSYSSSSGNTIYF	TRBV6-5	TRBJ1-3	.	.
TGTGCCACCCGGACAGGGTTCGGGCAGCCCCAGCATTTT	CATRTGFGQPQHF	TRBV10-3	TRBJ1-5	TRBD1	.
TGTGCCTTAGGGACATTGAGCTCCTATAATTCACCCCTCCACTTT	CALGTLSSYNSPLHF	TRBV30	TRBJ1-6	.	.
TGTGCCAGCAGCGTAGCACAGGGGGATTCACCCCTCCACTTT	CASSVAQGDSPLHF	TRBV9	TRBJ1-6	TRBD1	.
TGTGCCAGCAGTGAAGCGGGCCTCAGGGGGGCCGGGGAGCTGTTTTTT	CASSEAGLRGAGELFF	TRBV25-1	TRBJ2-2	.	.
TGCAGCGGAATAGCGGGATACAATGAGCAGTTCTTC	CSGIAGYNEQFF	TRBV29-1	TRBJ2-1	TRBD2	.
TGTGCCAGCAGTTACTCGAGGCGGGGGCCAGATACGCAGTATTTT	CASSYSRRGPDTQYF	TRBV6-6	TRBJ2-3	.	few
TGTGCCAGCAGCCTCGAACACCCGTCGGGGGGAGCTTTCTTT	CASSLEHPSGGAFF	TRBV14	TRBJ1-1	.	.
TGTGCCAGCAGGGGGGACAGGGGTTACACAGATACGCAGTATTTT	CASRGDRGYTDTQYF	TRBV6-5	TRBJ2-3	TRBD1	few
TGTGCCAGCAGAAGAACAGGGATGAACTATTGCTACACCTTC	CASRRTGMNYCYTF	TRBV6-5	TRBJ1-2	.	.
TGTGCCAGCAGCTTGGACTCGGCGGAGCAGTACTTC	CASSLDSAEQYF	TRBV7-9	TRBJ2-7	.	.
TGTGCCAGCTCTTCCCGAACTGGACAAGTCACCGGGGAGCTGTTTTTT	CASSSRTGQVTGELFF	TRBV18	TRBJ2-2	.	few
TGTGCCAGCAGCCAAGAGGCGGGGGGGCGCCGTCTCGAGCAGTACTTC	CASSQEAGGRRLEQYF	TRBV4-2	TRBJ2-7	TRBD2	.
TGTGCCAGCAGCCGCGAAGACGGGGAGGGGGGGCTTAATGAGCAGTTCTTC	CASSREDGEGGLNEQFF	TRBV4-2	TRBJ2-1	.	.
TGTGCCAGCAGTTTTAGGGATGGGACAGGGGGTTTGAACACCGGGGAGCTGTTTTTT	CASSFRDGTGGLNTGELFF	TRBV27	TRBJ2-2	TRBD1	few
TGTGCCTGGAGTCCCAAGACTAGCGGGCAAGAGACCCAGTACTTC	CAWSPKTSGQETQYF	TRBV30	TRBJ2-5	TRBD2	few
TGCGCCAGCAGCCACCCCCAGGGGACCTATGGCTACACCTTC	CASSHPQGTYGYTF	TRBV4-1	TRBJ1-2	.	.
TGCAGCGTTAAGCAGGGCCGTAATTCACCCCTCCACTTT	CSVKQGRNSPLHF	TRBV29-1	TRBJ1-6	.	few
TGTGCCAGCCGCTCATTGGGGGCGAACTATGGCTACACCTTC	CASRSLGANYGYTF	TRBV7-2	TRBJ1-2	.	.
TGCGCCAGCAGCCAACCCCCCGAACGGAGGTTCAATGAGCAGTTCTTC	CASSQPPERRFNEQFF	TRBV4-1	TRBJ2-1	.	.
TGTGCCAGCAGCTGGGGTGGGGCTAGCGGGGTGTCCTACGAGCAGTACTTC	CASSWGGASGVSYEQYF	TRBV5-6	TRBJ2-7	TRBD2	few
TGTGCCAGCAGTGACCCCCGGGGGGACCATATCCAAAAAGAGACCCAGTACTTC	CASSDPRGDHIQKETQYF	TRBV6-4	TRBJ2-5	TRBD2	few